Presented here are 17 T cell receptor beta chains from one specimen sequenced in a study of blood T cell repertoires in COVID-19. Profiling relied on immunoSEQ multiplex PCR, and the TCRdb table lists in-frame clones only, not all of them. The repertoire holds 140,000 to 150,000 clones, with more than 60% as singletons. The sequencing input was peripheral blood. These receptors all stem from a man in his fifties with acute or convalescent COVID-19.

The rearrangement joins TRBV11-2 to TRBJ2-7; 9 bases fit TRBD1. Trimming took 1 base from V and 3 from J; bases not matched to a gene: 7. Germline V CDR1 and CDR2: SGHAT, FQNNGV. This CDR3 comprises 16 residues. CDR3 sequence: CASSLGSWGQGYEQYV. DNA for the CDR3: TGTGCCAGCAGCTTAGGGTCTTGGGGACAGGGCTACGAGCAGTACGTC.

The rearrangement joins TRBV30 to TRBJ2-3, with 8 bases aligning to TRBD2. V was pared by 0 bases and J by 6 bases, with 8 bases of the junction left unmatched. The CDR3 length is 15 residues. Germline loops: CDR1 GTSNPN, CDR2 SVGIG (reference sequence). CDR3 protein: CAWSVIAGGGDTQYF. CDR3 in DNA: TGTGCCTGGAGTGTAATTGCGGGGGGCGGGGATACGCAGTATTTT.

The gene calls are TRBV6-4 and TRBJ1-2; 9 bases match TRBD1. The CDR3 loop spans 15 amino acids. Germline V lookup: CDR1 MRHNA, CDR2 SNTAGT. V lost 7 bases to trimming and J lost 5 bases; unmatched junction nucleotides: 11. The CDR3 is CASIGTGIHPYGYTF. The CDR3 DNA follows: TGTGCCAGCATCGGGACAGGGATCCACCCTTATGGCTACACCTTC.

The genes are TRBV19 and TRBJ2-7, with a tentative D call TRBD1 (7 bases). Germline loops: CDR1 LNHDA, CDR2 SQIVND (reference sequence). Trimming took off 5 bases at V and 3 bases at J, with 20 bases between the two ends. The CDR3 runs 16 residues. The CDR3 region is CASSWERTGGIYEQYF. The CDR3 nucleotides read TGTGCCAGTAGTTGGGAGAGGACAGGCGGGATCTACGAGCAGTACTTC.

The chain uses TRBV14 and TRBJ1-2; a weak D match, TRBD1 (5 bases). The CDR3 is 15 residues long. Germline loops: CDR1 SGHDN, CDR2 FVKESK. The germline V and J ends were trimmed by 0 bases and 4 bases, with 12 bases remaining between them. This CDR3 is CASSQDQGRSYGYTF. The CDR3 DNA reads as TGTGCCAGCAGCCAAGATCAGGGCCGGAGCTATGGCTACACCTTC.

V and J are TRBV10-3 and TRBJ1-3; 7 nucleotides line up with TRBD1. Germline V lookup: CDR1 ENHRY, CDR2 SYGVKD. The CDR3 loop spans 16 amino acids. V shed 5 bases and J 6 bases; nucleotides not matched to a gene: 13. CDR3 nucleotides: TGTGCCATCAGTCACCCGAGACAGGGTTCGGAAAACACCATATATTTT. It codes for CAISHPRQGSENTIYF.

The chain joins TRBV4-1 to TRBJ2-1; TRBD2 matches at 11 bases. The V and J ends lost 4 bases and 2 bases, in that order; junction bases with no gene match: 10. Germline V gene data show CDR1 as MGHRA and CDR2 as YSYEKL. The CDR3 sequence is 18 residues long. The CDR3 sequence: CASSLRTSGQTTYNEQFF. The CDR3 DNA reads TGCGCCAGCAGCCTCCGGACTAGCGGGCAGACTACCTACAATGAGCAGTTCTTC.

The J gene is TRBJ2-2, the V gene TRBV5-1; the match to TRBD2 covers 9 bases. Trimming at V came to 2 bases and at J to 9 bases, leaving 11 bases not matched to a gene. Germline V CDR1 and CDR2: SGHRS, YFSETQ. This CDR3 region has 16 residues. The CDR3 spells CASSLRAGGGARELFF. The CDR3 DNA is TGCGCCAGCAGCTTAAGGGCTGGCGGGGGGGCCAGGGAGCTGTTTTTT.

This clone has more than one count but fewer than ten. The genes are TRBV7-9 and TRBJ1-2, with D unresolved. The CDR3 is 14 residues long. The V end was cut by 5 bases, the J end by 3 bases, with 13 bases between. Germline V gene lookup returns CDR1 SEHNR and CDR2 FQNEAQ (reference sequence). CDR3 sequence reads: CASSPLSEHYGYTF. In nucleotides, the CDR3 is TGTGCCAGCAGCCCACTCAGCGAGCACTATGGCTACACCTTC.

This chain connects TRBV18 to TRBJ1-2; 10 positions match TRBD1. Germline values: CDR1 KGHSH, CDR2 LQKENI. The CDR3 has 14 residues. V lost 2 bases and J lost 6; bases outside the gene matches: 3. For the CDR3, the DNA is TGTGCCAGCTCACCAGGGACAGGGGTGAATGGCTACACCTTC. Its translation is CASSPGTGVNGYTF.

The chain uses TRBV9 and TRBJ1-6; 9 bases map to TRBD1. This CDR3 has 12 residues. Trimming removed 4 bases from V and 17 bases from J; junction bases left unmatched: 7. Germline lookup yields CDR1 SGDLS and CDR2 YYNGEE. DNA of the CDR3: TGTGCCAGCAGCTTGGGGACAGGGAAGGTCCACTTT. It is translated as CASSLGTGKVHF.

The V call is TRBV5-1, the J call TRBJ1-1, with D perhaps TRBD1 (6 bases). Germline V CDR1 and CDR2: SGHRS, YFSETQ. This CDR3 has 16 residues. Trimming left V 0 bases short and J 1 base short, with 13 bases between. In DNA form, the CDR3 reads TGCGCCAGCAGCTTGGCCGACATGACAGGGAACACTGAAGCTTTCTTT. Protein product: CASSLADMTGNTEAFF.

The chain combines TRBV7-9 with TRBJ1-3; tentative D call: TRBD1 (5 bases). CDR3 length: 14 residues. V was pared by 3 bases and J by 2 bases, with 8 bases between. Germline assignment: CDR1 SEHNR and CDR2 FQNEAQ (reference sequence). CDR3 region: CASSLGTAGNTIYF. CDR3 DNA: TGTGCCAGCAGCTTGGGGACTGCTGGAAACACCATATATTTT.

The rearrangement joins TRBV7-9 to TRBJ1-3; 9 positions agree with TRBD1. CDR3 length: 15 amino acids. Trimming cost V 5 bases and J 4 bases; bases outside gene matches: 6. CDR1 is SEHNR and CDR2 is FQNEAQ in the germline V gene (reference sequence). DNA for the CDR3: TGTGCCAGCAGCGCGGGACAGGGAGTCGGAAACACCATATATTTT. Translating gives CASSAGQGVGNTIYF. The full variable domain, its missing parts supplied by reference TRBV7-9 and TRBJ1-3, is DTGVSQNPRHKITKRGQNVTFRCDPISEHNRLYWYRQTLGQGPEFLTYFQNEAQLEKSRLLSDRFSAERPKGSFSTLEIQRTEQGDSAMYLCASSAGQGVGNTIYFGEGSWLTVV.

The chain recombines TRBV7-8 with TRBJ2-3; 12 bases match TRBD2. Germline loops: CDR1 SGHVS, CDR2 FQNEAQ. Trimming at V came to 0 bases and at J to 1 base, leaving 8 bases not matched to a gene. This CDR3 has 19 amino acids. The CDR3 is CASSLARLAGGLGTDTQYF. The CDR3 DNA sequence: TGTGCCAGCAGCTTAGCGCGGCTAGCGGGGGGGCTCGGCACAGATACGCAGTATTTT.

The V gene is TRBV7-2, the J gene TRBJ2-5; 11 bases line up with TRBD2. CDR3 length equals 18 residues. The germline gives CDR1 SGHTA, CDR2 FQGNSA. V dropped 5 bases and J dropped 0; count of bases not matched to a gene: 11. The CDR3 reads CASSHARGSGGDQETQYF. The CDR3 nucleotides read TGTGCCAGCAGCCATGCCCGGGGTAGCGGGGGGGACCAAGAGACCCAGTACTTC. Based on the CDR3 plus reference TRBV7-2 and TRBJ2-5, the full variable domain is GAGVSQSPSNKVTEKGKDVELRCDPISGHTALYWYRQSLGQGLEFLIYFQGNSAPDKSGLPSDRFSAERTGGSVSTLTIQRTQQEDSAVYLCASSHARGSGGDQETQYFGPGTRLLVL.

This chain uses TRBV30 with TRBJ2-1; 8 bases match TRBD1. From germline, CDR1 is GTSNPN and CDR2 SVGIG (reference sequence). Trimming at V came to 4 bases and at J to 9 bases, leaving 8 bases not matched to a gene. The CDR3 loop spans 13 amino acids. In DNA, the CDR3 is TGTGCCTGGACTGTGACAGGGGCTTTTGAGCAGTTCTTC. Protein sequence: CAWTVTGAFEQFF.